This TCR beta chain was sequenced for a study of CD8 T cells in Susac syndrome. Random-hexamer reverse transcription was applied to roughly 0.5 to 1 ug RNA. Multiplex PCR with immunoSEQ amplified the TCR beta CDR3 across 54 Vbeta and 13 Jbeta. TCRdb used MiXCR to reprocess the immunoSEQ multiplex PCR reads, holding one entry per CDR3 protein. The data show over 80,000 distinct CDR3 sequences, just under 95% seen once. The specimen sequenced was CD8+ T cells from PBMCs. The TCR comes from a human donor in good health.

In DNA, the CDR3 is TGTGCCAGCGCCCGGTCGGGGGCGCGCATAGGAAAACTGTTTTTT. Protein: CASARSGARIGKLFF. The chain has TRBV7-9 and TRBJ1-4; D might be TRBD1 (6 bases). The CDR3 sequence is 15 residues long. Trimming took off 8 bases at V and 10 bases at J, with 23 bases between the two ends. Germline V gene data show CDR1 as SEHNR and CDR2 as FQNEAQ (reference sequence). The full variable domain, its missing parts supplied by reference TRBV7-9 and TRBJ1-4, is DTGVSQNPRHKITKRGQNVTFRCDPISEHNRLYWYRQTLGQGPEFLTYFQNEAQLEKSRLLSDRFSAERPKGSFSTLEIQRTEQGDSAMYLCASARSGARIGKLFFGSGTQLSVL.